This T cell receptor beta chain was documented in a study of T cell responses to AZD1222 COVID-19 vaccine. Study observations and caveats: The donor cohort was predominantly white British with a female majority, and clonal diversity may have been underestimated.

CDR1 is SQVTM, CDR2 ANQGSEA, per germline. Trimming cost V 2 bases and J 0 bases, with 11 bases left between them. The CDR3 extends over 15 amino acids. This clone was counted once. No antigen is known for it. The data were produced by immunoSEQ multiplex PCR, yet TCRdb's version contains in-frame clones alone and is incomplete. The sample includes roughly 100,000 clones, more than 70% seen only once; the top ten take 7% to 10%. J is TRBJ2-1 and V is TRBV29-1; no reliable D call. Sequencing was performed on peripheral blood, taken on day 0 of AZD1222 vaccination. The TCR originated in an adult in good health. CDR3 nucleotide sequence: TGCAGCGTTGAATCTGTATGGAGCTCCTACAATGAGCAGTTCTTC. It codes for CSVESVWSSYNEQFF.